This record concerns one T cell receptor beta chain sequence. Its specificity is unknown. This sample is drawn from a study of T cell responses to AZD1222 COVID-19 vaccine. Overall study findings and caveats: Close to half of spike-specific TCRs reportedly recognize unmutated variant regions. The donor group comprised mostly white British people and more females; the analysis possibly underestimated clonal diversity. Recipients of two AZD1222 doses showed rising Spike-specific TCR breadth and depth.

This CDR3 comprises 13 residues. Per germline, CDR1 SEHNR and CDR2 FQNEAQ (reference sequence). Deletions cut 4 bases from V and 2 bases from J, with 8 bases between. Sequenced by immunoSEQ multiplex PCR; TCRdb stores in-frame clones only, minus some. The repertoire holds 120,000 or so clones, 92% seen once, with approximately 8% in the top ten. This chain uses TRBV7-9 with TRBJ1-2; D unresolved. This clonotype was sampled from an adult who received the AZD1222 COVID-19 vaccine. The sample in question was peripheral blood, obtained 28 days after the second AZD1222 dose. Here the CDR3 DNA reads TGTGCCAGCAGCTCGAGAGGGAACTATGGCTACACCTTC. It specifies CASSSRGNYGYTF.